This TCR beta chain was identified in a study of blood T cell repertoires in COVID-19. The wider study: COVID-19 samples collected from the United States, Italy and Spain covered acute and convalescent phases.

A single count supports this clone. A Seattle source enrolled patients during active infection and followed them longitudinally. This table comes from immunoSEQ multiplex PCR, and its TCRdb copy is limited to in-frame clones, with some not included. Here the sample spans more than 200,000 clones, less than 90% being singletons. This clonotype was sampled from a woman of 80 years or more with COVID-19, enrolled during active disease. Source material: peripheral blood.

CDR3 coding DNA: TGTGCCATCAGTGAACGGGACAGGGTGTACTTC. It yields the protein CAISERDRVYF. The chain employs TRBV10-3 and TRBJ2-7, with 9 bases lining up with TRBD1. Trimming at V came to 3 bases and at J to 12 bases, leaving 3 bases not matched to a gene. This CDR3 comprises 11 residues. Per germline, CDR1 ENHRY and CDR2 SYGVKD.